These 18 T cell receptor beta chains were all obtained from the same sample, sequenced in a study of response to subunit inactivated influenza vaccine. TCRdb independently ran MiXCR on the RT-PCR reads; one entry per CDR3 protein. In the table there are about 650,000 distinct CDR3 sequences, around a sixth of which are singletons. The sequenced sample was PBMCs from blood, obtained approximately 13 days after vaccination. Source of these receptors: a man aged 45-60 years who received an inactivated influenza vaccine.

The CDR3 spells CASSLAAGANVLTF. CDR3 DNA sequence: TGTGCCAGCAGTTTAGCTGCTGGGGCCAACGTCCTGACTTTC. The chain joins TRBV12-3 or TRBV12-4 to TRBJ2-6, with unresolved D. The CDR3 has 14 residues. V was shortened by 0 bases and J by 2 bases, with 2 bases between the two germline ends.

At least ten counts were recorded for this clonotype. The gene calls are TRBV6-2 or TRBV6-3 and TRBJ2-7, with D uncertain. The length of the CDR3 is 14 residues. The ends were cut back, 6 bases at V and 6 bases at J, with 18 bases in the middle. The germline V gene has CDR1 MNHEY and CDR2 SVGEGT. This CDR3 is CASRSVLDTREQYF. CDR3 sequence (DNA): TGTGCCAGCAGATCCGTTCTAGATACACGCGAGCAGTACTTC.

The genes are TRBV12-3 or TRBV12-4 and TRBJ2-7; TRBD1 is a possible D gene (6 bases). The length of the CDR3 is 12 residues. V was trimmed by 7 bases and J by 6 bases, leaving 13 bases between them. The CDR3 nucleotides are TGTGCCAGCACCTGGGACAACTCCGAGCAGTACTTC. It codes for CASTWDNSEQYF.

The CDR3 nucleotides read TGTGCCAGCAGCTTAATCCCCTACACAGATACGCAGTATTTT. Protein product: CASSLIPYTDTQYF. The V gene is TRBV7-9, the J gene TRBJ2-3, with D uncertain. The CDR3 extends over 14 amino acids. Germline V gene lookup returns CDR1 SEHNR and CDR2 FQNEAQ (reference sequence). Deletions cut 2 bases from V and 2 bases from J, with 8 bases between. The full variable domain, in which reference TRBV7-9 and TRBJ2-3 provide the parts outside the CDR3, is DTGVSQNPRHKITKRGQNVTFRCDPISEHNRLYWYRQTLGQGPEFLTYFQNEAQLEKSRLLSDRFSAERPKGSFSTLEIQRTEQGDSAMYLCASSLIPYTDTQYFGPGTRLTVL.

This clonotype occurred many times. The rearrangement joins TRBV5-4 to TRBJ2-1; D not certain. Germline CDR1 reads SGHNT; CDR2 reads YYREEE (reference sequence). The germline V and J ends were trimmed by 5 bases and 4 bases, with 10 bases remaining between them. CDR3 size: 13 residues. The CDR3, as DNA: TGTGCCAGCAGTTTATCACTTTACAATGAGCAGTTCTTC. This gives the protein CASSLSLYNEQFF.

The V and J genes are TRBV3-1 and TRBJ2-3; 8 nucleotides match TRBD2. The J segment lost 8 bases and the V segment lost 1 base, leaving 8 bases of the junction unmatched. The CDR3 extends over 15 amino acids. From germline, CDR1 is LGHDT and CDR2 YNNKEL (reference sequence). The CDR3 sequence is CASSQVPSGRGTQYF. For the CDR3, the DNA is TGTGCCAGCAGCCAAGTGCCCAGCGGGAGAGGTACGCAGTATTTT.

The V call is TRBV12-3 or TRBV12-4, the J call TRBJ2-3; TRBD2 agrees at 7 bases. The CDR3 sequence is 16 residues long. After removal of 2 bases from V and 2 bases from J, the junction contained 7 bases not matched to a gene. CDR3 region: CASSLPAAGFTDTQYF. The CDR3 DNA reads as TGTGCCAGCAGTTTACCCGCAGCGGGGTTCACAGATACGCAGTATTTT.

This clonotype was counted between two and nine times. J is TRBJ2-2 and V is TRBV12-3 or TRBV12-4, with D possibly matching TRBD2 (5 bases). The CDR3 consists of 15 residues. V lost 6 bases to trimming and J lost 2 bases, with 13 bases between them. CDR3 amino acids: CASSSGAANTGELFF. The CDR3 region has the DNA TGTGCCAGCAGCTCAGGAGCGGCTAACACCGGGGAGCTGTTTTTT.

This clonotype was seen at least ten times. The CDR3 is CASGDRGNSPLHF. CDR3 DNA: TGTGCCAGCGGCGACAGGGGTAATTCACCCCTCCACTTT. The chain links TRBV13 to TRBJ1-6; TRBD1 matches at 8 bases. This CDR3 has 13 amino acids. Germline V lookup: CDR1 PRHDT, CDR2 FYEKMQ (reference sequence). The V and J ends lost 8 bases and 6 bases, in that order; junction bases with no gene match: 3.

This chain connects TRBV12-3 or TRBV12-4 to TRBJ2-1; TRBD2 matches 8 bases. The CDR3 consists of 12 residues. Unmatched junction bases numbered 9, after V lost 11 bases and J lost 9 bases. CDR3 nucleotides: TGTGCCTCTTCGGGACTAGTGAGTGAGCAGTTCTTC. Its protein is CASSGLVSEQFF.

The table lists this clonotype with a few counts. The V and J genes are TRBV29-1 and TRBJ2-7; D could derive from TRBD1 or TRBD2 (5 bases each). From germline, CDR1 is SQVTM and CDR2 ANQGSEA. V lost 4 bases and J 7 bases, leaving 14 bases between the germline ends. The CDR3 extends over 12 amino acids. The CDR3 DNA sequence: TGCAGCGTTGTTCTCGGGGCGCGGGAGCAGTACTTC. This gives the protein CSVVLGAREQYF.

This clonotype has at least ten counts. The rearrangement joins TRBV2 to TRBJ2-3; a possible D gene is TRBD1 (7 bases). V was pared by 5 bases and J by 3 bases, with 12 bases between. Germline CDR1 reads SNHLY; CDR2 reads FYNNEI. This CDR3 contains 14 residues. The CDR3 spells CASSRQGGTDTQYF. CDR3 bases: TGTGCCAGCAGTCGACAGGGAGGTACAGATACGCAGTATTTT.

A few counts support this clonotype. The V gene is TRBV15, the J gene TRBJ1-4; D remains unclear. Trimming took off 0 bases at V and 0 bases at J, with 5 bases between the two ends. In germline, CDR1 is LNHNV, CDR2 YYDKDF (reference sequence). This CDR3 contains 15 residues. CDR3 in DNA: TGTGCCACCAGCAGAGATGCAGCAACTAATGAAAAACTGTTTTTT. This translates into CATSRDAATNEKLFF.

This clonotype has more than one count but fewer than ten. The chain recombines TRBV4-2 with TRBJ2-7, with a weak D call TRBD2 (6 bases). Per the germline V gene, CDR1 is LGHNA and CDR2 is YNFKEQ. V was pared by 0 bases and J by 9 bases, with 21 bases between. CDR3 size: 16 residues. This CDR3 reads CASSQEGGETVNPQYF. The CDR3 nucleotides read TGTGCCAGCAGCCAAGAGGGGGGTGAGACAGTGAACCCGCAGTACTTC.

The gene calls are TRBV20-1 and TRBJ1-1; D is unresolved. The V end lost 0 bases, the J end lost 2 bases, and 13 bases lay between the germline ends. The CDR3 totals 15 residues. Germline V gene lookup returns CDR1 DFQATT and CDR2 SNEGSKA (reference sequence). The CDR3 DNA is TGCAGTGCTAGAGATGCGGCAGCAGGTAACACTGAAGCTTTCTTT. Its translation: CSARDAAAGNTEAFF.

This clonotype was picked up many times. The chain uses TRBV29-1 and TRBJ2-1; 9 bases line up with TRBD1. Germline values: CDR1 SQVTM, CDR2 ANQGSEA. This CDR3 is 12 amino acids long. V gave up 7 bases and J gave up 9 bases; unmatched junction bases: 7. The CDR3 DNA is TGCAGCGCTCGGACAGGGGAGCGTGAGCAGTTCTTC. It codes for CSARTGEREQFF.

V gene TRBV20-1 combines with J gene TRBJ2-1; 9 bases align to TRBD2. The germline V gene encodes CDR1 DFQATT and CDR2 SNEGSKA (reference sequence). This CDR3 has 13 amino acids. J gave up 4 bases and V 7 bases, and 5 bases lay outside the gene matches. This CDR3 is CSVSSGGYNEQFF. CDR3 bases: TGCAGTGTCTCCAGCGGGGGGTACAATGAGCAGTTCTTC.

In DNA, the CDR3 is TGTGCCAGCAGCTTAGGGAAGGGGGCGCGCGGCACCGGGGAGCTGTTTTTT. Its translation: CASSLGKGARGTGELFF. The chain joins TRBV11-2 to TRBJ2-2; 7 bases fit TRBD1. The trim removed 1 base at V and 4 bases at J, leaving 9 bases unmatched. Germline-derived CDR1 and CDR2 are SGHAT and FQNNGV. This CDR3 contains 17 residues.